Below are 17 T cell receptor beta chains sequenced from a single sample in a study of cytomegalovirus exposure and HLA in healthy donors (dated by TCRdb to 2017 to 2019). Library preparation employed the immunoSEQ multiplex PCR assay. TCRdb retrieved this table from immuneACCESS and kept in-frame rearrangements only. Not all clones are present; in checked studies, unresolved V genes account for under half, and no reason is known for the remainder. Counted in this sample were a few hundred thousand clones; roughly 86% of them appeared once. Roughly 0.88% of the sample is taken by the ten largest. What was sequenced was PBMCs. The origin of the receptors is a man aged 25-45 years in good health and CMV-seronegative.

V usage is TRBV10-1 and J usage is TRBJ2-5, with 8 bases identical to TRBD1. V shed 3 bases and J 3 bases; nucleotides not matched to a gene: 6. CDR3 length: 15 residues. Germline V CDR1 and CDR2: WNHNN, SYGVQD (reference sequence). The chain's CDR3 is CASSDPGTGEETQYF. The CDR3 DNA reads TGCGCCAGCAGTGACCCCGGGACAGGAGAAGAGACCCAGTACTTC.

The rearrangement joins TRBV27 to TRBJ1-2; 7 bases fit TRBD1. Trimming took 4 bases from V and 5 from J; bases not matched to a gene: 7. The CDR3 covers 14 residues. Germline V gene lookup returns CDR1 MNHEY and CDR2 SMNVEV (reference sequence). The CDR3 sequence is CASSSTGRGYGYTF. DNA of the CDR3: TGTGCCAGCAGTTCGACAGGGCGGGGATATGGCTACACCTTC.

This clone has only one observation. The rearrangement links TRBV6-6 to TRBJ1-2; D not certain. V gave up 8 bases and J gave up 4 bases, with 11 bases separating them. Germline CDR1 is MNHNY and CDR2 is SVGAGI (reference sequence). The CDR3 consists of 12 residues. The CDR3 loop is CASLTGVYGYTF. The CDR3 DNA reads TGTGCCAGCCTCACGGGAGTCTATGGCTACACCTTC.

The chain is built from TRBV9 and TRBJ2-2; 7 nucleotides line up with TRBD2. J was trimmed by 0 bases and V by 0 bases; bases with no gene match: 2. The CDR3 has 16 residues. Germline loops: CDR1 SGDLS, CDR2 YYNGEE. CDR3 region: CASSVEAGANTGELFF. CDR3 coding DNA: TGTGCCAGCAGCGTAGAGGCGGGGGCGAACACCGGGGAGCTGTTTTTT.

The V call is TRBV11-2, the J call TRBJ1-2, with TRBD1 matching 10 bases. This CDR3 region has 15 residues. Per the germline V gene, CDR1 is SGHAT and CDR2 is FQNNGV. After removal of 5 bases from V and 6 bases from J, the junction contained 9 bases not matched to a gene. CDR3 coding DNA: TGTGCCAGCAGCGTTCAAGGACAGGGGGTTCATGGCTACACCTTC. Protein product: CASSVQGQGVHGYTF.

This clone was seen just once. The rearrangement joins TRBV7-2 to TRBJ2-7, with 8 bases that match TRBD2. The CDR3 runs to 14 residues. V shed 4 bases and J 2 bases; nucleotides not matched to a gene: 4. Germline V gives CDR1 SGHTA, CDR2 FQGNSA. CDR3 region: CASSYLAGTYEQYF. DNA of the CDR3: TGTGCCAGCAGCTACTTAGCGGGAACCTACGAGCAGTACTTC.

V usage is TRBV9 and J usage is TRBJ1-2, with a possible D match to TRBD1 (5 bases). CDR1 is SGDLS, CDR2 YYNGEE, per germline. Trimming stripped 4 bases from V and 4 bases from J, with 20 bases between. CDR3 size: 16 residues. DNA of the CDR3: TGTGCCAGCAGCCCAGAGAAGGACACGACAATCTATGGCTACACCTTC. Amino acid sequence: CASSPEKDTTIYGYTF.

Note on this clone: The same CDR3 arises from other DNA sequences in this sample as well. The rearrangement uses TRBV9 and TRBJ1-4, with 8 nucleotides matching TRBD1. The V segment lost 2 bases and the J segment 6 bases; nucleotides outside the gene matches: 3. The CDR3 sequence is 14 residues long. Germline CDR1 and CDR2: SGDLS and YYNGEE. The CDR3 reads CASSVQGADEKLFF. As DNA, the CDR3 is TGTGCCAGCAGCGTCCAGGGGGCTGATGAAAAACTGTTTTTT.

The J gene is TRBJ2-1, the V gene TRBV27; D uncertain. The germline V gene has CDR1 MNHEY and CDR2 SMNVEV (reference sequence). The CDR3 is made up of 13 amino acids. Trimming removed 0 bases from V and 9 bases from J, with 9 bases in between. The CDR3 coding sequence is TGTGCCAGCAGTTTATCTTCTGGCCCTGAGCAGTTCTTC. It translates to CASSLSSGPEQFF.

This clone showed up just once. The rearrangement joins TRBV7-2 to TRBJ2-7; possibly TRBD1 for D (7 bases). This CDR3 region has 17 residues. Germline-derived CDR1 and CDR2 are SGHTA and FQGNSA. The V gene lost 2 bases and the J gene lost 0 bases, with 17 bases spanning the gap. The CDR3 coding sequence is TGTGCCAGCAGCTTAAAAGGATCAGGGGGGAGCTCCTACGAGCAGTACTTC. Amino acid sequence: CASSLKGSGGSSYEQYF.

The chain recombines TRBV4-1 with TRBJ2-7; 7 nucleotides align to TRBD2. J lost 4 bases, V lost 5 bases, and 8 bases had no gene match. Per germline, CDR1 MGHRA and CDR2 YSYEKL. This CDR3 comprises 14 residues. CDR3 nucleotide sequence: TGCGCCAGCAGCTCTGGGGGGGGGTCGTACGAGCAGTACTTC. Translation gives CASSSGGGSYEQYF.

The V gene is TRBV19, the J gene TRBJ1-5; a weak D match, TRBD1 (5 bases). Germline V gene lookup returns CDR1 LNHDA and CDR2 SQIVND (reference sequence). The CDR3 runs to 16 residues. V was shortened by 5 bases and J by 5 bases, with 19 bases between the two germline ends. The CDR3, as DNA: TGTGCCAGTAGTTTTGGGGCTGCAGGGCTGCATCAGCCCCAGCATTTT. It encodes CASSFGAAGLHQPQHF.

To note about this clone: The same CDR3 arises from other DNA sequences in this sample as well. The chain uses TRBV5-1 and TRBJ2-3; 12 bases match TRBD2. V lost 2 bases, J lost 2 bases, and 3 bases stayed unmatched. CDR1 SGHRS and CDR2 YFSETQ come from the germline V gene. The CDR3 has 16 amino acids. This CDR3 is CASSLTSGGSTDTQYF. The DNA of the CDR3 is TGCGCCAGCAGCTTAACTAGCGGGGGGTCCACAGATACGCAGTATTTT. The full variable domain, its missing parts supplied by reference TRBV5-1 and TRBJ2-3, is KAGVTQTPRYLIKTRGQQVTLSCSPISGHRSVSWYQQTPGQGLQFLFEYFSETQRNKGNFPGRFSGRQFSNSRSEMNVSTLELGDSALYLCASSLTSGGSTDTQYFGPGTRLTVL.

The chain joins TRBV4-1 to TRBJ2-5; 9 bases are shared with TRBD1. Germline V lookup: CDR1 MGHRA, CDR2 YSYEKL. J lost 2 bases, V lost 1 base, and 2 bases had no gene match. This CDR3 is built from 15 residues. The CDR3 DNA reads as TGCGCCAGCAGCCAAGTTGGGACAGGGCAAGAGACCCAGTACTTC. As protein: CASSQVGTGQETQYF.

This chain joins TRBV7-9 and TRBJ2-7; the match to TRBD1 covers 8 bases. Looked up from germline, CDR1 is SEHNR and CDR2 is FQNEAQ (reference sequence). J lost 4 bases, V lost 4 bases, and 6 bases had no gene match. The CDR3 runs to 14 residues. In nucleotides, the CDR3 is TGTGCCAGCAGCTCTTCCAGGGGGCTTTACGAGCAGTACTTC. Protein product: CASSSSRGLYEQYF. Drawing the rest from reference TRBV7-9 and TRBJ2-7, the complete variable domain is DTGVSQNPRHKITKRGQNVTFRCDPISEHNRLYWYRQTLGQGPEFLTYFQNEAQLEKSRLLSDRFSAERPKGSFSTLEIQRTEQGDSAMYLCASSSSRGLYEQYFGPGTRLTVT.

This chain connects TRBV6-5 to TRBJ1-4, with unresolved D. Trimming stripped 7 bases from V and 8 bases from J, with 14 bases between. Germline assignment: CDR1 MNHEY and CDR2 SVGAGI. The CDR3 runs to 13 residues. As DNA, the CDR3 is TGTGCCAGCAATCCTCGCTTTCGGGAAAAACTGTTTTTT. This gives the protein CASNPRFREKLFF.

The chain is built from TRBV6-5 and TRBJ1-1; D possibly corresponds to TRBD1 (6 bases). The CDR3 contains 11 residues. V lost 5 bases and J 8 bases, leaving 9 bases between the germline ends. CDR1 is MNHEY, CDR2 SVGAGI, per germline. The CDR3 protein is CASSQGSEAFF. CDR3 nucleotides: TGTGCCAGCAGTCAGGGGTCGGAAGCTTTCTTT.